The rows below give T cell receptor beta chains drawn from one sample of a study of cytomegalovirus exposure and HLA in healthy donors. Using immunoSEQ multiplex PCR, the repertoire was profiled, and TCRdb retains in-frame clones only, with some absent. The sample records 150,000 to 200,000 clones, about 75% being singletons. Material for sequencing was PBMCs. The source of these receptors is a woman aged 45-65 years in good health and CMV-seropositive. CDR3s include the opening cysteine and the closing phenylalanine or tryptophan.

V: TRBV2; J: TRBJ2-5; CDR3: CASSKTGPSETQYF
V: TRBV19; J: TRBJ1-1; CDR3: CASSNPPKAAIF
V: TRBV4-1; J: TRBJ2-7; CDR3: CASSQDLRGGTINEQYF
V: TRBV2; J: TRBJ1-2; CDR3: CASSELLQGSAYGYTF
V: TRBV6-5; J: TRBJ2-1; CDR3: CASSRDFRGVEQFF
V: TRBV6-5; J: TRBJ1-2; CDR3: CASSYSFRGVGGYTF
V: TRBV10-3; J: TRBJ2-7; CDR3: CAIGEDRATDEQYF
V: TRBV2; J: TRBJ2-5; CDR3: CASSQDRAPPETQYF
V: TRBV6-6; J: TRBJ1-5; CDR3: CASGLQEEVNQPQHF
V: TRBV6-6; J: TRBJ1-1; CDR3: CASSAGQNTEAFF
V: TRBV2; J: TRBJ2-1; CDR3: CASETGGNEQFF
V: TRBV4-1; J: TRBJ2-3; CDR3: CASSQGSGTSTDTQYF
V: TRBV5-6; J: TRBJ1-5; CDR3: CASSREGQPQHF
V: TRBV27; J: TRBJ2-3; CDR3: CASRPLAGTSTDTQYF
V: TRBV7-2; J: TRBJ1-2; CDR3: CASSLSRGQSYGYTF